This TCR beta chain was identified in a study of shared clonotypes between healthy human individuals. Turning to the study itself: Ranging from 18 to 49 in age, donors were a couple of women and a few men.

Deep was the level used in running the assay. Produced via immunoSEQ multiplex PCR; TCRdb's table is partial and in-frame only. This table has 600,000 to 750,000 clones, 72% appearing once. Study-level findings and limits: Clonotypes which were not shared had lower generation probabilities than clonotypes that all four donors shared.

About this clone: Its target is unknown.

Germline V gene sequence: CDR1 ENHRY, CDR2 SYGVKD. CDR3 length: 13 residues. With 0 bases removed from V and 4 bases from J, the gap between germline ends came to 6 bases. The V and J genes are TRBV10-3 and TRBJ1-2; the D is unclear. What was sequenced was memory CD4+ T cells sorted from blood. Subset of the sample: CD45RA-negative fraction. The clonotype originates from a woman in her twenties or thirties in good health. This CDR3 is CAISESTIYGYTF. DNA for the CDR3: TGTGCCATCAGTGAGTCGACTATCTATGGCTACACCTTC.